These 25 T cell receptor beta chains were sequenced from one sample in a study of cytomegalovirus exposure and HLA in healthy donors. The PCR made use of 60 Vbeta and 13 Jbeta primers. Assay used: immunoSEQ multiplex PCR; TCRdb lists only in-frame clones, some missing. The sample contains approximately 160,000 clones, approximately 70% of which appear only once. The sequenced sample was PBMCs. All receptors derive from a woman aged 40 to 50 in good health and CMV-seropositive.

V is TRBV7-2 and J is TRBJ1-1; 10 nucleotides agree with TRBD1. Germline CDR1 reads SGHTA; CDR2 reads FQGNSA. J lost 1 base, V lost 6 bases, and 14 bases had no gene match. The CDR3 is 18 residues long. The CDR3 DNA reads TGTGCCAGCAGACATTTAGGGACAGGGGTCTCGACGAACACTGAAGCTTTCTTT. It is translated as CASRHLGTGVSTNTEAFF.

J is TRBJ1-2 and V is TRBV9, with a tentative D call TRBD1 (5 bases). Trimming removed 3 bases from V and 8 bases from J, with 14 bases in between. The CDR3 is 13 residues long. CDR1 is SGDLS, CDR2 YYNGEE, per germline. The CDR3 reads CASSEGHALGYTF. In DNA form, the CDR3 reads TGTGCCAGCAGCGAGGGGCATGCGTTGGGCTACACCTTC.

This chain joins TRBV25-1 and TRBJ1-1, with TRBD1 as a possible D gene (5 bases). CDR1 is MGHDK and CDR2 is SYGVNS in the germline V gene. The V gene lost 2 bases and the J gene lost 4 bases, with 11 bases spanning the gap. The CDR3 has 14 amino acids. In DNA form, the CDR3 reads TGTGCCAGCAGTGAAACACAGGTGGGCACTGAAGCTTTCTTT. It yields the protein CASSETQVGTEAFF.

The CDR3 here is CATSRVRETKEQYF. Here the CDR3 DNA reads TGTGCCACCAGCAGAGTGAGGGAAACGAAAGAGCAGTACTTC. The chain combines TRBV15 with TRBJ2-7, with D maybe TRBD2 (5 bases). Trimming pared 1 base from V and 7 bases from J, leaving 14 bases between. Germline lookup yields CDR1 LNHNV and CDR2 YYDKDF (reference sequence). The CDR3 is 14 amino acids.

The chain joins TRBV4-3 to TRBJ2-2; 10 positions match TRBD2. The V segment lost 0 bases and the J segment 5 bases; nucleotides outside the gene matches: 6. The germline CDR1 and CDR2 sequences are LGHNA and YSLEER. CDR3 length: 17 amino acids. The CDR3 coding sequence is TGCGCCAGCAGCCAAGATCAGAGCGGGGGGGGGACCGGGGAGCTGTTTTTT. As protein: CASSQDQSGGGTGELFF.

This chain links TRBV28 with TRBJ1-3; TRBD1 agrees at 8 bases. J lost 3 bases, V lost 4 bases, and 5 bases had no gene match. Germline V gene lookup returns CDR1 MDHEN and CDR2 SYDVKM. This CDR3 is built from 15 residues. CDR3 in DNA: TGTGCCAGCAGTTCGGGACAGGTTGGTGGAAACACCATATATTTT. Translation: CASSSGQVGGNTIYF. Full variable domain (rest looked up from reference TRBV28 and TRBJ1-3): DVKVTQSSRYLVKRTGEKVFLECVQDMDHENMFWYRQDPGLGLRLIYFSYDVKMKEKGDIPEGYSVSREKKERFSLILESASTNQTSMYLCASSSGQVGGNTIYFGEGSWLTVV.

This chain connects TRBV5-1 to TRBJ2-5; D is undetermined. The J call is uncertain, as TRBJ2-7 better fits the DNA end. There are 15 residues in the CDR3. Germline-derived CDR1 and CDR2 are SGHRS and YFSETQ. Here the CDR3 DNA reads TGCGCCAGCAGCGCAACGGCCGGGTTACCCCCCGAGCAGTACTTC. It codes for CASSATAGLPPEQYF.

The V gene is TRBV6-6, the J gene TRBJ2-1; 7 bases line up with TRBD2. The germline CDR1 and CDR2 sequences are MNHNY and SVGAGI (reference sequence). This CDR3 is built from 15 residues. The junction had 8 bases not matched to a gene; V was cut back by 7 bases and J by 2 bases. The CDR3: CASTLLRGAYNEQFF. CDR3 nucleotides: TGTGCCAGCACTCTTCTCCGGGGGGCCTACAATGAGCAGTTCTTC.

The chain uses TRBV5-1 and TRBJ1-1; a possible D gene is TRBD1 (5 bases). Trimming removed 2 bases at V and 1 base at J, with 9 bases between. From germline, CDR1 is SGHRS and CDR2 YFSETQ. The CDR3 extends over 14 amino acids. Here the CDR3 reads CASSLDSRNTEAFF. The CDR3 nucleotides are TGCGCCAGCAGCTTAGACAGCAGGAACACTGAAGCTTTCTTT. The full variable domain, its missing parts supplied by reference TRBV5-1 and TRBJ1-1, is KAGVTQTPRYLIKTRGQQVTLSCSPISGHRSVSWYQQTPGQGLQFLFEYFSETQRNKGNFPGRFSGRQFSNSRSEMNVSTLELGDSALYLCASSLDSRNTEAFFGQGTRLTVV.

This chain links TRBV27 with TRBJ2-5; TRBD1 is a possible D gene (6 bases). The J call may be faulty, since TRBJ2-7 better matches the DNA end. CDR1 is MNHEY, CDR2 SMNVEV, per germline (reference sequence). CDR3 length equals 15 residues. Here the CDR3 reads CASSPSESTGLEQYF. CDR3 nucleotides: TGTGCCAGCAGTCCATCGGAGAGTACAGGGCTCGAGCAGTACTTC.

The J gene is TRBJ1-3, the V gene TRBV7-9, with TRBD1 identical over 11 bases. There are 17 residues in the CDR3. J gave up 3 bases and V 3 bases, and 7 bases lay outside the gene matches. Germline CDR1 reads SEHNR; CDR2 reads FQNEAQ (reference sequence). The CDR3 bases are TGTGCCAGCAGCTTGGACAGGGGGCCGGTAGTTGGAAACACCATATATTTT. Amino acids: CASSLDRGPVVGNTIYF.

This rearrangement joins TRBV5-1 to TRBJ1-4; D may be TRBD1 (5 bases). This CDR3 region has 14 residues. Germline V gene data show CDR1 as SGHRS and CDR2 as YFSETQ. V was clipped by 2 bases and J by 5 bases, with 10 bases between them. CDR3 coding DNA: TGCGCCAGCAGCTTTGGGACTACGAATGAAAAACTGTTTTTT. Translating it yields CASSFGTTNEKLFF.

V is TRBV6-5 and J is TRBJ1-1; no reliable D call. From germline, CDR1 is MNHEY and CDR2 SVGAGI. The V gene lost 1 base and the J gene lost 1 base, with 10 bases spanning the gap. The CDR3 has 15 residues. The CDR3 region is CASSYFPRANTEAFF. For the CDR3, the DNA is TGTGCCAGCAGTTACTTTCCGCGGGCGAACACTGAAGCTTTCTTT.

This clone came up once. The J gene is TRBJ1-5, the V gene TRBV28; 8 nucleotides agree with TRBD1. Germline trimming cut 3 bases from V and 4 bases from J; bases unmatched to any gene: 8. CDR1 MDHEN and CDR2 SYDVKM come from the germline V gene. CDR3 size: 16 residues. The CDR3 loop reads CASSLIGQGPNQPQHF. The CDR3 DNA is TGTGCCAGCAGTTTGATAGGACAGGGACCGAATCAGCCCCAGCATTTT.

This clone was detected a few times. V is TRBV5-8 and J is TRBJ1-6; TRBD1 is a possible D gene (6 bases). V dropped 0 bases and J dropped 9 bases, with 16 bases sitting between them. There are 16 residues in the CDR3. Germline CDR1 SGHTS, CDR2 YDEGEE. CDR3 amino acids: CASSLAGGEVGSPLHF. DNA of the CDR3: TGTGCCAGCAGCTTGGCTGGGGGCGAAGTCGGTTCACCCCTCCACTTT.

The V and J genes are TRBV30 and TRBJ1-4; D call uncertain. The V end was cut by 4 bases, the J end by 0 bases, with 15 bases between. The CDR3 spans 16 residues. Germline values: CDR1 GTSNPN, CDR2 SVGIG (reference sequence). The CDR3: CAWNRETPATNEKLFF. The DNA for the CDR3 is TGTGCCTGGAACCGGGAGACCCCGGCAACTAATGAAAAACTGTTTTTT.

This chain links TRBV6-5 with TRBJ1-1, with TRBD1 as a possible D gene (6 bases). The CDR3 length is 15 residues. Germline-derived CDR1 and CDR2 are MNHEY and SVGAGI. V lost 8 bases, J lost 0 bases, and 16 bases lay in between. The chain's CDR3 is CASRERGHMNTEAFF. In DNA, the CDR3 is TGTGCCAGCCGAGAGAGGGGACATATGAACACTGAAGCTTTCTTT.

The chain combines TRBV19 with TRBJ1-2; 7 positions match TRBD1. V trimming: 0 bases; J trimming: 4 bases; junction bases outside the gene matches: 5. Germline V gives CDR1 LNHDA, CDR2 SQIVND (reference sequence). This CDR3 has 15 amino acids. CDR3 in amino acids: CASSIDPDRVYGYTF. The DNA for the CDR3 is TGTGCCAGTAGTATAGATCCCGACAGGGTCTATGGCTACACCTTC. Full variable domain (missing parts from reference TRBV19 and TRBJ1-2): DGGITQSPKYLFRKEGQNVTLSCEQNLNHDAMYWYRQDPGQGLRLIYYSQIVNDFQKGDIAEGYSVSREKKESFPLTVTSAQKNPTAFYLCASSIDPDRVYGYTFGSGTRLTVV.

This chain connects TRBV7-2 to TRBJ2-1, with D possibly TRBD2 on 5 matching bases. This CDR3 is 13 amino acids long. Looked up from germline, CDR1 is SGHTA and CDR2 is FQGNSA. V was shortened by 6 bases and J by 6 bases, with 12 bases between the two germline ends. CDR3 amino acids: CASSFGRGNEQFF. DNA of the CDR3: TGTGCCAGCAGTTTTGGCCGGGGCAATGAGCAGTTCTTC. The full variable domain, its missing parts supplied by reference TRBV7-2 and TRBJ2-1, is GAGVSQSPSNKVTEKGKDVELRCDPISGHTALYWYRQSLGQGLEFLIYFQGNSAPDKSGLPSDRFSAERTGGSVSTLTIQRTQQEDSAVYLCASSFGRGNEQFFGPGTRLTVL.

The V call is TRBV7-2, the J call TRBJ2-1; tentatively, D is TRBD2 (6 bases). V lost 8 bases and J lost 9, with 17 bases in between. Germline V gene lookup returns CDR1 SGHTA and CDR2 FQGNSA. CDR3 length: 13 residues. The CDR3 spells CASLAAPMREQFF. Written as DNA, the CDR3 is TGTGCCAGCTTAGCGGCCCCTATGCGTGAGCAGTTCTTC.

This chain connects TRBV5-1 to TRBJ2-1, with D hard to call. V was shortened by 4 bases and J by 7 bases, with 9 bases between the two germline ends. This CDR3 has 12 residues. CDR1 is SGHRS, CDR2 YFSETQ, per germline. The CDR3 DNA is TGCGCCAGCAGCATCCTAGGAAATGAGCAGTTCTTC. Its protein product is CASSILGNEQFF.

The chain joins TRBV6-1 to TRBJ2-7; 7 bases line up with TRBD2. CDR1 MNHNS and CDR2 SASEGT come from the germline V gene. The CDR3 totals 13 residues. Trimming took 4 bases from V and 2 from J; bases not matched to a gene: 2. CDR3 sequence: CASSVGLAYEQYF. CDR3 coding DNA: TGTGCCAGCAGTGTAGGACTAGCCTACGAGCAGTACTTC.

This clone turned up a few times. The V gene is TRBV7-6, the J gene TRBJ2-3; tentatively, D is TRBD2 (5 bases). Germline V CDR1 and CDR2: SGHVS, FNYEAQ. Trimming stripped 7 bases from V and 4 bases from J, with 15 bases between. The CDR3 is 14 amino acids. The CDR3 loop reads CASTPGENPDTQYF. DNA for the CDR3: TGTGCCAGCACCCCCGGGGAGAACCCAGATACGCAGTATTTT. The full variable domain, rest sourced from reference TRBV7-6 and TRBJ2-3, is GAGVSQSPRYKVTKRGQDVALRCDPISGHVSLYWYRQALGQGPEFLTYFNYEAQQDKSGLPNDRFSAERPEGSISTLTIQRTEQRDSAMYRCASTPGENPDTQYFGPGTRLTVL.

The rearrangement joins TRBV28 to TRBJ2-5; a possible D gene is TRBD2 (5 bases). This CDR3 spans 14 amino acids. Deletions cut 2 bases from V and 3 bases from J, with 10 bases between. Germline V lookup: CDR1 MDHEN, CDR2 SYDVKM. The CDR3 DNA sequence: TGTGCCAGCAGTTTACGTGGAGGAGAAGAGACCCAGTACTTC. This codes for CASSLRGGEETQYF.

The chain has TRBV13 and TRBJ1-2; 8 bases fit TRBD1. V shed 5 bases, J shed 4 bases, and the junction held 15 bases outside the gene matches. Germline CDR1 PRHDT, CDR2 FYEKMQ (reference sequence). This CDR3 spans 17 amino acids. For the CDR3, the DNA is TGTGCCAGCAGCAACGTCCCCTATACAGGGGGTGCCTATGGCTACACCTTC. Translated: CASSNVPYTGGAYGYTF.